The table lists the clone carrying this TCR beta chain with a few counts. This record belongs to a study of blood T cell repertoires in COVID-19. Study overall: Acute and convalescent COVID-19 specimens originated in the United States, Italy and Spain. From T cells, B-cell-depleted T cells, or PBMCs came the material, which was cDNA or gDNA.

In the study's own analysis: Nucleated cell counts were estimated from reference gene primer amplification. The assay was immunoSEQ multiplex PCR, and TCRdb's table has in-frame clones only and misses some. For V, J and clone size, that table is used; D and trimming come from the DNA. The table shows about 120,000 clones, with around 80% occurring only once. In germline, CDR1 is MNHEY, CDR2 SVGAGI. The CDR3 length is 14 residues. The ends were cut back, 6 bases at V and 2 bases at J, with 13 bases in the middle. The sequencing input was peripheral blood. This chain uses TRBV6-5 with TRBJ1-1; D not resolved. The clonotype was recovered from a woman of 80 years or more with acute or convalescent COVID-19. DNA of the CDR3: TGTGCCAGCAGCTCGACATACCACAACACTGAAGCTTTCTTT. It specifies CASSSTYHNTEAFF.